These 29 T cell receptor beta chains originate from one sample sequenced in a study of T cell responses to AZD1222 COVID-19 vaccine. Using immunoSEQ multiplex PCR, the repertoire was profiled, and TCRdb retains in-frame clones only, with some absent. The table shows about 100,000 clones, with about 88% occurring only once. This specimen consisted of peripheral blood, obtained on day 0 of AZD1222 vaccination. These receptors originate from an adult in good health.

V and J are TRBV19 and TRBJ2-3; 10 bases match TRBD2. The V gene's germline CDR1 is LNHDA and CDR2 SQIVND (reference sequence). CDR3 length: 15 amino acids. J lost 4 bases, V lost 5 bases, and 6 bases had no gene match. CDR3 region: CASSVLAGSSDTQYF. The CDR3 nucleotides read TGTGCCAGTAGTGTACTAGCGGGGAGTTCAGATACGCAGTATTTT.

This chain joins TRBV6-6 and TRBJ1-1; 10 bases match TRBD1. The CDR3 consists of 14 residues. CDR1 MNHNY and CDR2 SVGAGI come from the germline V gene (reference sequence). Losses at the gene ends were 6 bases for V and 5 bases for J; bases not matched to a gene: 6. This chain's CDR3 is CASRRPGQGTEAFF. The CDR3 nucleotides are TGTGCCAGCAGGCGTCCGGGACAGGGGACTGAAGCTTTCTTT.

The CDR3 loop is CASSTSLNTEAFF. The CDR3, as DNA: TGTGCCAGCAGCACTAGCCTGAACACTGAAGCTTTCTTT. This chain uses TRBV11-2 with TRBJ1-1; D is undetermined. The V end was cut by 5 bases, the J end by 0 bases, with 7 bases between. Germline V gene lookup returns CDR1 SGHAT and CDR2 FQNNGV. CDR3 length equals 13 residues.

CDR3 region: CASTQRPGASQETQYF. As DNA, the CDR3 is TGTGCCAGCACCCAGCGGCCCGGGGCCTCTCAAGAGACCCAGTACTTC. The V gene is TRBV7-8, the J gene TRBJ2-5; D may match TRBD1 or TRBD2 (5 bases each). The V gene's germline CDR1 is SGHVS and CDR2 FQNEAQ. This CDR3 is built from 16 residues. With 7 bases removed from V and 2 bases from J, the gap between germline ends came to 20 bases.

The chain uses TRBV3-1 (or the pseudogene TRBV3-2) and TRBJ2-2, with 11 bases fitting TRBD2. Germline CDR1 reads LGHDT; CDR2 reads YNNKEL (reference sequence). J lost 7 bases, V lost 3 bases, and 7 bases had no gene match. The CDR3 totals 16 residues. CDR3 protein: CASSHRLAGRVGELFF. The CDR3 bases are TGTGCCAGCAGCCATCGACTAGCGGGAAGGGTCGGGGAGCTGTTTTTT.

This rearrangement joins TRBV6-5 to TRBJ1-4, with TRBD1 matching over 7 bases. This CDR3 has 15 amino acids. CDR1 MNHEY and CDR2 SVGAGI come from the germline V gene. V dropped 6 bases and J dropped 11; count of bases not matched to a gene: 15. CDR3 loop: CASSPSPGGEAKLFF. The CDR3 DNA reads as TGTGCCAGCAGCCCATCCCCAGGGGGAGAGGCGAAACTGTTTTTT.

The V gene is TRBV5-1, the J gene TRBJ1-3; D is ambiguous. V dropped 0 bases and J dropped 0 bases, with 10 bases sitting between them. Germline CDR1 reads SGHRS; CDR2 reads YFSETQ. The CDR3 spans 16 residues. As DNA, the CDR3 is TGCGCCAGCAGCTTGGACGGATCCCGCTCTGGAAACACCATATATTTT. It specifies CASSLDGSRSGNTIYF.

The chain joins TRBV21-1 to TRBJ1-5; TRBD1 is taken as the D call from the table, unchecked against the DNA. TRBV21-1 is a recognized pseudogene. This CDR3 contains 16 residues. CDR3 loop: CASSTLNRDSNQPQHF. The DNA for the CDR3 is TGTGCCAGCAGCACCTTAAACAGGGATAGCAATCAGCCCCAGCATTTT.

The chain carries TRBV5-1 and TRBJ2-5, with D unclear. Deletions cut 4 bases from V and 1 base from J, with 2 bases between. This CDR3 region has 11 residues. From germline, CDR1 is SGHRS and CDR2 YFSETQ. CDR3 in amino acids: CASSVQETQYF. CDR3 nucleotide sequence: TGCGCCAGCAGCGTCCAAGAGACCCAGTACTTC.

The chain links TRBV30 to TRBJ1-2, with D unclear. Germline CDR1 reads GTSNPN; CDR2 reads SVGIG (reference sequence). With 0 bases removed from V and 4 bases from J, the gap between germline ends came to 9 bases. The CDR3 has 13 residues. This CDR3 reads CAWSVGRIYGYTF. CDR3 coding DNA: TGTGCCTGGAGTGTAGGACGGATCTATGGCTACACCTTC. Together with reference TRBV30 and TRBJ1-2, the CDR3 gives the full variable domain: SQTIHQWPATLVQPVGSPLSLECTVEGTSNPNLYWYRQAAGRGLQLLFYSVGIGQISSEVPQNLSASRPQDRQFILSSKKLLLSDSGFYLCAWSVGRIYGYTFGSGTRLTVV.

V is TRBV27 and J is TRBJ1-1; D unclear. Germline V lookup: CDR1 MNHEY, CDR2 SMNVEV (reference sequence). Trimming took 5 bases from V and 12 from J, leaving 19 bases between them. The CDR3 extends over 13 amino acids. The DNA of the CDR3 is TGTGCCAGCAGTCCCGGTACCGACGGGCGCCCTTTCTTT. Translating gives CASSPGTDGRPFF.

The genes are TRBV19 and TRBJ2-2; TRBD1 agrees at 8 bases. The ends lost 5 bases at V and 6 bases at J; junction bases unmatched: 2. CDR1 is LNHDA, CDR2 SQIVND, per germline (reference sequence). CDR3 length equals 13 residues. CDR3 coding DNA: TGTGCCAGTAGTGTCAGGGGGCCCGGGGAGCTGTTTTTT. It encodes CASSVRGPGELFF.

V gene TRBV5-1 combines with J gene TRBJ1-3, with no clear D. This CDR3 has 15 amino acids. Looked up from germline, CDR1 is SGHRS and CDR2 is YFSETQ. V was cut by 1 base and J by 2 bases, with 10 bases left in between. In DNA, the CDR3 is TGCGCCAGCAGCTTGTCGGGTGGGACTGGAAACACCATATATTTT. Translation gives CASSLSGGTGNTIYF.

The chain couples TRBV28 to TRBJ2-5; weak D call: TRBD1 (5 bases). Trimming removed 1 base at V and 2 bases at J, with 14 bases between. This CDR3 contains 16 residues. Germline V gives CDR1 MDHEN, CDR2 SYDVKM. CDR3 DNA sequence: TGTGCCAGCAGTTTATTAATGGGGCGCCGGCAAGAGACCCAGTACTTC. It is translated as CASSLLMGRRQETQYF. Variable domain in full (rest from reference TRBV28 and TRBJ2-5): DVKVTQSSRYLVKRTGEKVFLECVQDMDHENMFWYRQDPGLGLRLIYFSYDVKMKEKGDIPEGYSVSREKKERFSLILESASTNQTSMYLCASSLLMGRRQETQYFGPGTRLLVL.

This chain uses TRBV24-1 with TRBJ1-2; D is uncertain. This CDR3 comprises 12 residues. CDR1 and CDR2 (germline): KGHDR, SFDVKD. Trimming removed 3 bases from V and 4 bases from J, with 5 bases in between. The CDR3 nucleotides are TGTGCCACCAGTGATCTCTTCTATGGCTACACCTTC. It specifies CATSDLFYGYTF.

V usage is TRBV6-4 and J usage is TRBJ2-3; 10 nucleotides align to TRBD2. Unmatched junction bases numbered 7, after V lost 0 bases and J lost 4 bases. In germline, CDR1 is MRHNA, CDR2 SNTAGT. The CDR3 loop spans 17 amino acids. As DNA, the CDR3 is TGTGCCAGCAGTGACTCGCCAGCGGGGGGGGGCGCAGATACGCAGTATTTT. This sequence encodes CASSDSPAGGGADTQYF.

The chain couples TRBV5-1 to TRBJ2-1; 15 bases are a match to TRBD2. V dropped 4 bases and J dropped 9; count of bases not matched to a gene: 11. Germline loops: CDR1 SGHRS, CDR2 YFSETQ. The CDR3 is 17 amino acids. The DNA for the CDR3 is TGCGCCAGCAGCATGACTGGGACTAGCGGGGGGAATATTGAGCAGTTCTTC. Amino acid sequence: CASSMTGTSGGNIEQFF.

This clone appeared a few times. This chain uses TRBV5-1 with TRBJ2-1; no clear D. The V gene's germline CDR1 is SGHRS and CDR2 YFSETQ. Trimming removed 4 bases at V and 5 bases at J, with 19 bases between. There are 16 residues in the CDR3. This CDR3 is CASSHPPGNGNNEQFF. For the CDR3, the DNA is TGCGCCAGCAGCCACCCGCCCGGAAATGGGAACAATGAGCAGTTCTTC.

The rearrangement links TRBV4-1 to TRBJ1-2; no clear D gene. This CDR3 comprises 16 residues. V lost 0 bases to trimming and J lost 0 bases, with 11 bases between them. Germline CDR1 reads MGHRA; CDR2 reads YSYEKL. CDR3 in DNA: TGCGCCAGCAGCCAAGATCAGAGGGAACCTAACTATGGCTACACCTTC. This encodes CASSQDQREPNYGYTF.

This clone was observed a few times. This sequence joins TRBV19 and TRBJ1-1; TRBD1 might be the D (6 bases). The CDR3 runs to 15 residues. CDR1 and CDR2 (germline): LNHDA, SQIVND (reference sequence). The germline V and J ends were trimmed by 6 bases and 0 bases, with 14 bases remaining between them. CDR3 nucleotides: TGTGCCAGTAGAAGGCAGGGGTTATTGAACACTGAAGCTTTCTTT. Translation: CASRRQGLLNTEAFF.

The chain joins TRBV7-9 to TRBJ2-6; D gene uncertain. CDR1 and CDR2 (germline): SEHNR, FQNEAQ (reference sequence). V was clipped by 4 bases and J by 1 base, with 17 bases between them. This CDR3 spans 18 amino acids. The CDR3, as DNA: TGTGCCAGCAGCTCCCCCTTTATTGTGGGGTCTGGGGCCAACGTCCTGACTTTC. Translated: CASSSPFIVGSGANVLTF.

This clone was seen only once. The rearrangement links TRBV5-5 to TRBJ1-1; perhaps TRBD1 as D (5 bases). The CDR3 length is 15 residues. CDR1 is SGHKS, CDR2 YYEKEE, per germline (reference sequence). Trimming pared 0 bases from V and 0 bases from J, leaving 9 bases between. The CDR3 bases are TGTGCCAGCAGCTTGGGTCTGGGGCTGAACACTGAAGCTTTCTTT. Protein product: CASSLGLGLNTEAFF.

V gene TRBV4-1 combines with J gene TRBJ1-1; the D gene is possibly TRBD1 (5 bases). V lost 2 bases to trimming and J lost 5 bases, with 9 bases between them. The CDR3 covers 13 residues. The germline gives CDR1 MGHRA, CDR2 YSYEKL. In DNA, the CDR3 is TGCGCCAGCAGCCAAATTGGGGGAACTGAAGCTTTCTTT. Its protein is CASSQIGGTEAFF.

This rearrangement joins TRBV5-1 to TRBJ2-3, with 8 bases that match TRBD2. This CDR3 spans 14 amino acids. Losses at the gene ends were 6 bases for V and 8 bases for J; bases not matched to a gene: 11. CDR1 is SGHRS, CDR2 YFSETQ, per germline. This chain's CDR3 is CASIPTSGPVTQYF. The CDR3 DNA is TGCGCCAGCATCCCCACTAGCGGCCCGGTTACGCAGTATTTT.

The chain combines TRBV6-5 with TRBJ2-7, with 12 bases identical to TRBD2. Germline CDR1 reads MNHEY; CDR2 reads SVGAGI. V shed 6 bases, J shed 2 bases, and the junction held 5 bases outside the gene matches. The CDR3 runs 15 residues. The CDR3 DNA reads TGTGCCAGCAGAAACGGACTAGCGGGGCCCTACGAGCAGTACTTC. Protein: CASRNGLAGPYEQYF.

V gene TRBV3-1 (or the pseudogene TRBV3-2) combines with J gene TRBJ2-7; 13 bases are a match to TRBD2. This CDR3 contains 17 residues. Germline V CDR1 and CDR2: LGHDT, YNNKEL (reference sequence). The trim removed 1 base at V and 2 bases at J, leaving 5 bases unmatched. CDR3 sequence reads: CASSQGLAGGLPYEQYF. Here the CDR3 DNA reads TGTGCCAGCAGCCAAGGACTAGCGGGAGGCCTGCCCTACGAGCAGTACTTC.

The chain combines TRBV3-1 (or the pseudogene TRBV3-2) with TRBJ1-2; no clear D gene. Germline CDR1 is LGHDT and CDR2 is YNNKEL (reference sequence). This CDR3 comprises 14 residues. Trimming stripped 3 bases from V and 4 bases from J, with 12 bases between. The CDR3 protein is CASSQANMVYGYTF. In nucleotides, the CDR3 is TGTGCCAGCAGCCAGGCCAATATGGTCTATGGCTACACCTTC.

The gene calls are TRBV6-5 and TRBJ2-3; 10 bases line up with TRBD2. The ends lost 6 bases at V and 2 bases at J; junction bases unmatched: 5. The CDR3 length is 15 residues. CDR1 and CDR2 (germline): MNHEY, SVGAGI. Here the CDR3 DNA reads TGTGCCAGCAGCTGGACTAGCGGCATCACAGATACGCAGTATTTT. Translation: CASSWTSGITDTQYF.

V and J are TRBV6-6 and TRBJ2-1; D remains ambiguous. The V end was cut by 3 bases, the J end by 2 bases, with 11 bases between. Germline lookup yields CDR1 MNHNY and CDR2 SVGAGI (reference sequence). The CDR3 is 15 amino acids. The CDR3 sequence is CASSYEGSTYNEQFF. Written as DNA, the CDR3 is TGTGCCAGCAGTTATGAAGGGTCAACCTACAATGAGCAGTTCTTC.